The sequence of this T cell receptor beta chain was determined in a study of cytomegalovirus exposure and HLA in healthy donors. Study context: Of all 380 or so donors who were genotyped, around 79% belonged to the Caucasian-associated ancestry cluster. Findings and limits, study-wide: HLA allele associations emerged for roughly 16,000 TCR beta sequences in a later analysis, at 0.05 false discovery rate. Association of a missense DCLRE1C variant with TCR beta V- and J-gene trimming was reported in a later analysis.

Remarks on this clone: Its specificity is unknown.

Primers: 60 Vbeta forward and 13 Jbeta reverse. Clones were read by immunoSEQ multiplex PCR, and TCRdb kept only the in-frame ones, dropping some. Here the sample table reports some 110,000 clones. V lost 1 base and J 0 bases, leaving 9 bases between the germline ends. This CDR3 is built from 16 residues. Germline V gives CDR1 MGHRA, CDR2 YSYEKL. The specimen sequenced was PBMCs. V is TRBV4-1 and J is TRBJ2-2; D might be TRBD2 (6 bases). This TCR was recovered from a man aged 35-49 years in good health and CMV-seropositive. CDR3 DNA sequence: TGCGCCAGCAGCCAAGTGGTAGCGGCGAACACCGGGGAGCTGTTTTTT. Protein sequence: CASSQVVAANTGELFF.